Listed below are T cell receptor beta chains from one sample, sequenced in a study of chemoradiotherapy in HPV16-positive cancers. Profiled with immunoSEQ multiplex PCR; TCRdb holds only in-frame clones, not every one. The table shows roughly 21,000 clones, with more than 70% occurring only once. Material: blood, obtained from a patient who underwent chemoradiotherapy. Receptors originate from a human donor with HPV-associated anogenital cancer. The CDR3 runs from the conserved cysteine through the conserved F or W. A D gene is named only where the DNA matches it firmly. Part of the rows lack a size; the others show once, few, many or a class for expanded clones.

size: -; V: TRBV5-1; D: TRBD2; J: TRBJ2-7; DNA: TGCGCCAGCAGCCTCAGCGGGGGTTACGAGCAGTACTTC; CDR3: CASSLSGGYEQYF
size: -; V: TRBV10-3; D: TRBD2; J: TRBJ2-5; DNA: TGTGCCATCAGTGAGTCTACTAGCGGACCAGCCCAGTACTTC; CDR3: CAISESTSGPAQYF
size: -; V: TRBV11-2; D: -; J: TRBJ1-4; DNA: TGTGCCAGCAGCTTGAGGGGGGTTAGTGAAAAACTGTTTTTT; CDR3: CASSLRGVSEKLFF
size: -; V: TRBV15; D: TRBD1; J: TRBJ2-7; DNA: TGTGCCACCAGCACCAGAAGGACAGGGGCCGAGCAGTACTTC; CDR3: CATSTRRTGAEQYF
size: -; V: TRBV11-2; D: -; J: TRBJ2-1; DNA: TGTGCCAGCAGCCCAAAGTTAATTGGTTACAATGAGCAGTTCTTC; CDR3: CASSPKLIGYNEQFF
size: -; V: TRBV11-3; D: -; J: TRBJ2-3; DNA: TGTGCCAGCAGCCGTCCTAGCACAGATACGCAGTATTTT; CDR3: CASSRPSTDTQYF
size: -; V: TRBV2; D: TRBD1; J: TRBJ2-7; DNA: TGTGCCAGCAGTGGGCAGGGGGCCGTAGCTCGATCCTCCTACGAGCAGTACTTC; CDR3: CASSGQGAVARSSYEQYF
size: -; V: TRBV11-2; D: TRBD2; J: TRBJ2-3; DNA: TGTGCCAGCAGCTACGTGGAGGGGAGGGTATATTTT; CDR3: CASSYVEGRVYF
size: -; V: TRBV6-5; D: -; J: TRBJ2-5; DNA: TGTGCCAGCAGTTTACCTCTAGGAGGGAGGGAGACCCAGTACTTC; CDR3: CASSLPLGGRETQYF
size: once; V: TRBV27; D: -; J: TRBJ1-2; DNA: TGTGCCAGCAGTCTACAGGGCCCTGGCTATGGCTACACCTTC; CDR3: CASSLQGPGYGYTF
size: -; V: TRBV11-2; D: -; J: TRBJ2-7; DNA: TGTGCCAGCAGCTTAATATCGTACGAGCAGTACTTC; CDR3: CASSLISYEQYF
size: once; V: TRBV10-1; D: -; J: TRBJ2-6; DNA: TGCGCCAGCAGTGATGAAAGCTCTGGGGCCAACGTCCTGACTTTC; CDR3: CASSDESSGANVLTF
size: -; V: TRBV18; D: -; J: TRBJ2-5; DNA: TGTGCCAGCTCACCCCTACCGACAGGTTTCCAAGAGACCCAGTACTTC; CDR3: CASSPLPTGFQETQYF
size: -; V: TRBV28; D: -; J: TRBJ1-1; DNA: TGTGCCAGCAGTTTTATCATCGGGAGCGGGAACACTGAAGCTTTCTTT; CDR3: CASSFIIGSGNTEAFF
size: -; V: TRBV5-4; D: TRBD2; J: TRBJ2-2; DNA: TGTGCCAGCAGCTTGGCTAGCGGGATGGGGGAGCTGTTTTTT; CDR3: CASSLASGMGELFF
size: -; V: TRBV7-9; D: -; J: TRBJ1-4; DNA: TGTGCCAGCAGCTGGGGCCGGAATGAAAAACTGTTTTTT; CDR3: CASSWGRNEKLFF
size: -; V: TRBV7-9; D: -; J: TRBJ1-2; DNA: TGTGCCAGCAGCCGTGACGGGGGCTTCTATGGCTACACCTTC; CDR3: CASSRDGGFYGYTF
size: -; V: TRBV27; D: TRBD2; J: TRBJ2-1; DNA: TGTGCCAGCAGTTTATCGACTAGCGGCAATGAGCAGTTCTTC; CDR3: CASSLSTSGNEQFF
size: -; V: TRBV28; D: -; J: TRBJ1-1; DNA: TGTGCCAGCAGTTTACCGAGTGGAGCTTTCTTT; CDR3: CASSLPSGAFF
size: once; V: TRBV27; D: -; J: TRBJ2-1; DNA: TGTGCCACCACGAAAACAGGGTCGTATGAGCAGTTCTTC; CDR3: CATTKTGSYEQFF
size: few; V: TRBV25-1; D: TRBD1; J: TRBJ1-6; DNA: TGTGCCAGCAGCTGGGACAGGGGAGGTTCACCCCTCCACTTT; CDR3: CASSWDRGGSPLHF
size: -; V: TRBV23-1; D: -; J: TRBJ2-5; DNA: TGCGCCAGCAGTCAATCAGGGGTGGAGACCCAGTACTTC; CDR3: CASSQSGVETQYF
size: -; V: TRBV18; D: TRBD1; J: TRBJ1-2; DNA: TGTGCCAGCTCACCACCACAGGGGCGGATTAACTATGGCTACACCTTC; CDR3: CASSPPQGRINYGYTF
size: -; V: TRBV20-1; D: -; J: TRBJ2-5; DNA: TGCAGTGCTAGAAGGACAAAGACCCAGTACTTC; CDR3: CSARRTKTQYF
size: -; V: TRBV5-4; D: -; J: TRBJ2-7; DNA: TGTGCCAGCAGCTTCCCCGGGACAAAATACGAGCAGTACTTC; CDR3: CASSFPGTKYEQYF
size: -; V: TRBV7-6; D: -; J: TRBJ2-2; DNA: TGTGCCAGCAGCTTAGGCCTAGCGAGGAACACCGGGGAGCTGTTTTTT; CDR3: CASSLGLARNTGELFF
size: -; V: TRBV18; D: TRBD1; J: TRBJ2-7; DNA: TGTGCCAGCTCACCGCAAAGACAGGGGCCCTACGAGCAGTACTTC; CDR3: CASSPQRQGPYEQYF
size: few; V: TRBV13; D: -; J: TRBJ2-7; DNA: TGTGCCAGCAGCTTACAGACAGGACCCTCCTACGAGCAGTACTTC; CDR3: CASSLQTGPSYEQYF
size: -; V: TRBV5-6; D: -; J: TRBJ2-5; DNA: TGTGCCAGCAGCTCCGCGGACGGACAAGAGACCCAGTACTTC; CDR3: CASSSADGQETQYF
size: -; V: TRBV10-3; D: TRBD1; J: TRBJ2-7; DNA: TGTGCCATCAGACCCCCGGGACAGGGGACTTCCGAGCAGTACTTC; CDR3: CAIRPPGQGTSEQYF
size: -; V: TRBV5-6; D: -; J: TRBJ1-6; DNA: TGTGCCAGCAGCTTGGAGGGGAATTCACCCCTCCACTTT; CDR3: CASSLEGNSPLHF
size: -; V: TRBV7-2; D: TRBD2; J: TRBJ2-1; DNA: TGTGCCAGCAGCTTACTGGGGACTAACAATGAGCAGTTCTTC; CDR3: CASSLLGTNNEQFF
size: -; V: TRBV19; D: -; J: TRBJ2-2; DNA: TGTGCCAGTGATCGGGGGCAGGGTAACGCCGGGGAGCTGTTTTTT; CDR3: CASDRGQGNAGELFF
size: -; V: TRBV27; D: -; J: TRBJ2-1; DNA: TGTGCCAGCAGACCGCCGACGTCGAGTCCCCGTGTCTATGAGCAGTTCTTC; CDR3: CASRPPTSSPRVYEQFF
size: -; V: TRBV9; D: -; J: TRBJ2-2; DNA: TGTGCCAGCAGCGAGGAGGCAGGAGAGGCGGAGAACACCGGGGAGCTGTTTTTT; CDR3: CASSEEAGEAENTGELFF
size: few; V: TRBV18; D: -; J: TRBJ2-3; DNA: TGTGCCAGCTCTCCCATCTCTAGCACAGATACGCAGTATTTT; CDR3: CASSPISSTDTQYF
size: -; V: TRBV4-3; D: -; J: TRBJ2-1; DNA: TGCGCCAGCAGCCAACTGGCGGTACTATCGAACCACAATGAGCAGTTCTTC; CDR3: CASSQLAVLSNHNEQFF
size: -; V: TRBV19; D: -; J: TRBJ1-1; DNA: TGTGCCAGTAGGGAGGGCAGTCAAAACACTGAAGCTTTCTTT; CDR3: CASREGSQNTEAFF
size: -; V: TRBV7-2; D: -; J: TRBJ1-5; DNA: TGTGCCAGCAGCTCGGACGGTAGCAATCAGCCCCAGCATTTT; CDR3: CASSSDGSNQPQHF
size: -; V: TRBV13; D: TRBD1; J: TRBJ2-1; DNA: TGTGCCAGCAGCTTAGGGGACAGGAGCTCCTACAATGAGCAGTTCTTC; CDR3: CASSLGDRSSYNEQFF
size: -; V: TRBV9; D: -; J: TRBJ2-1; DNA: TGTGCCAGCAGCAGGGACTCTGACAGTGAGCAGTTCTTC; CDR3: CASSRDSDSEQFF
size: -; V: TRBV7-2; D: -; J: TRBJ2-7; DNA: TGTGCCAGCAGCTTAGGGCTAGGGGCGACCGAGCAGTACTTC; CDR3: CASSLGLGATEQYF
size: -; V: TRBV9; D: TRBD1; J: TRBJ2-7; DNA: TGTGCCAGCAGCCCGGGGACAGGGTCCTACGAGCAGTACTTC; CDR3: CASSPGTGSYEQYF
size: -; V: TRBV4-1; D: -; J: TRBJ1-5; DNA: TGCGCCAGCAGCCAAGTCGAAGGTCGCAATCAGCCCCAGCATTTT; CDR3: CASSQVEGRNQPQHF
size: -; V: TRBV7-9; D: -; J: TRBJ2-7; DNA: TGTGCCAGCAGCTTAGAGCCGGGGACCTACGAGCAGTACTTC; CDR3: CASSLEPGTYEQYF
size: -; V: TRBV27; D: -; J: TRBJ1-2; DNA: TGTGCCAGCAGTTTGTGGGGGGCCCTGGGGGGCTACACCTTC; CDR3: CASSLWGALGGYTF
size: -; V: TRBV9; D: TRBD1; J: TRBJ1-5; DNA: TGTGCCAGCAGCTCCGGGACAGGGGGCGATCAGCCCCAGCATTTT; CDR3: CASSSGTGGDQPQHF
size: -; V: TRBV7-2; D: -; J: TRBJ2-1; DNA: TGTGCCAGCAGCTTAACCGCCATAAACAACAATGAGCAGTTCTTC; CDR3: CASSLTAINNNEQFF
size: -; V: TRBV5-5; D: -; J: TRBJ2-7; DNA: TGTGCCAGCAGCTTCGTTCTTGGGGGCTACGAGCAGTACTTC; CDR3: CASSFVLGGYEQYF
size: -; V: TRBV9; D: -; J: TRBJ2-7; DNA: TGTGCCAGCAGCGTAGAGGGGGGCCGGACCTCTGAGCAGTACTTC; CDR3: CASSVEGGRTSEQYF
size: -; V: TRBV2; D: -; J: TRBJ2-6; DNA: TGTGCCAGCAGGAGTGTCTCTGGGGCCAACGTCCTGACTTTC; CDR3: CASRSVSGANVLTF
size: -; V: TRBV29-1; D: -; J: TRBJ1-4; DNA: TGCAGCGGGTTCTTGGGGGAAAAACTGTTTTTT; CDR3: CSGFLGEKLFF
size: -; V: TRBV7-2; D: TRBD1; J: TRBJ2-7; DNA: TGTGCCAGCAGCTTCGACAGGGGGCAATCCCTCATCTACGAGCAGTACTTC; CDR3: CASSFDRGQSLIYEQYF
size: -; V: TRBV11-3; D: TRBD2; J: TRBJ2-3; DNA: TGTGCCAGCAGATTGCATAGCGGGATAAGCACAGATACGCAGTATTTT; CDR3: CASRLHSGISTDTQYF
size: once; V: TRBV9; D: -; J: TRBJ2-1; DNA: TGTGCCAGCAGCGTCTTAAGCTCCTACAATGAGCAGTTCTTC; CDR3: CASSVLSSYNEQFF